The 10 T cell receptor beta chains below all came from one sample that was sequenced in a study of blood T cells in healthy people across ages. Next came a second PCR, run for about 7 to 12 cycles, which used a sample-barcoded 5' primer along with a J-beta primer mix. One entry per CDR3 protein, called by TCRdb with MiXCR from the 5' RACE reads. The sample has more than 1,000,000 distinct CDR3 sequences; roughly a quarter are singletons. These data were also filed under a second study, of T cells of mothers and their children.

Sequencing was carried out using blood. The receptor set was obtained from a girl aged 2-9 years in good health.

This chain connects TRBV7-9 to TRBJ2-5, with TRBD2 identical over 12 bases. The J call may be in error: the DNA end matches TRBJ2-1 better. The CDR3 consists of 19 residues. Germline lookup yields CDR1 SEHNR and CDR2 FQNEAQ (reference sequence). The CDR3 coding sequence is TGTGCCAGCAGCTCCTCTAACCCCTCGACTAGCGGGAGATTAAATGAGCAGTTCTTC. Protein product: CASSSSNPSTSGRLNEQFF.

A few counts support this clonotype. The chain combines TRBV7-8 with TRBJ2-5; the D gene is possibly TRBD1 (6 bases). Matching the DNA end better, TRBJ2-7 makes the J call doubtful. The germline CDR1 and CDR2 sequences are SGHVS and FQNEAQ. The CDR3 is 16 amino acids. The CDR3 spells CASSLVVRGFPYEQYF. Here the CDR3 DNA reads TGTGCCAGCAGCCTAGTCGTAAGGGGGTTCCCCTACGAGCAGTACTTC.

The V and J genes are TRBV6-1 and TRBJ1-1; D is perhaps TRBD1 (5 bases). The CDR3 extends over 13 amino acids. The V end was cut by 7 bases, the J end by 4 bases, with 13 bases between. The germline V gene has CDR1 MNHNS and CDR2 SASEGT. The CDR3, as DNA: TGTGCCAGCATCAGAGGGGAGGTCACTGAAGCTTTCTTT. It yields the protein CASIRGEVTEAFF.

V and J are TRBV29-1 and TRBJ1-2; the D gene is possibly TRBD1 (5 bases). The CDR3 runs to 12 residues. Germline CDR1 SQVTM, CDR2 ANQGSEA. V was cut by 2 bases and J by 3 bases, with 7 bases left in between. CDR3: CSVEMGDYGYTF. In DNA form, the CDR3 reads TGCAGCGTTGAAATGGGGGACTATGGCTACACCTTC.

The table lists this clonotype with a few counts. Written as DNA, the CDR3 is TGTGCCACCAGTGAGGGACAGCCCTACGAGCAGTACTTC. This codes for CATSEGQPYEQYF. This chain connects TRBV24-1 to TRBJ2-5; 7 nucleotides line up with TRBD1. Matching the DNA end better, TRBJ2-7 makes the J call doubtful. CDR1 is KGHDR and CDR2 is SFDVKD in the germline V gene. CDR3 length equals 13 residues.

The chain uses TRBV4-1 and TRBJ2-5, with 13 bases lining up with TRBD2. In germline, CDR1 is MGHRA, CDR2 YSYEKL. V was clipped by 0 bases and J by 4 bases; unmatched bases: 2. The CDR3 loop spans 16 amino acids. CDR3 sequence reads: CASSQDRTSGRETQYF. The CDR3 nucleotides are TGCGCCAGCAGCCAAGACCGGACTAGCGGGAGAGAGACCCAGTACTTC.

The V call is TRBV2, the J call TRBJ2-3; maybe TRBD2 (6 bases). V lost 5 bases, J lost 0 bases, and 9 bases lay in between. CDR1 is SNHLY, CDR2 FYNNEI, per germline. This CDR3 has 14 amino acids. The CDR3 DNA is TGTGCCAGCAGTCGTAGCGGTAGCACAGATACGCAGTATTTT. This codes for CASSRSGSTDTQYF.

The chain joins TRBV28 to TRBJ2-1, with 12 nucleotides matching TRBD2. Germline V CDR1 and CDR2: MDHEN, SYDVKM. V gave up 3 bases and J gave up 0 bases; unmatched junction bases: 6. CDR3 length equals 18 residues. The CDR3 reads CASSFGLAGGSSYNEQFF. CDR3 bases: TGTGCCAGCAGTTTCGGGCTAGCGGGGGGGAGCTCCTACAATGAGCAGTTCTTC. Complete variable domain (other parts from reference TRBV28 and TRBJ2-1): DVKVTQSSRYLVKRTGEKVFLECVQDMDHENMFWYRQDPGLGLRLIYFSYDVKMKEKGDIPEGYSVSREKKERFSLILESASTNQTSMYLCASSFGLAGGSSYNEQFFGPGTRLTVL.

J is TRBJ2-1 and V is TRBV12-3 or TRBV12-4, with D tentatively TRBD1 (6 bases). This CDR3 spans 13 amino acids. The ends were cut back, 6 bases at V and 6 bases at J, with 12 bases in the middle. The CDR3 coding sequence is TGTGCCAGCAGCTCTTCGGACAGCAATGAGCAGTTCTTC. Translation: CASSSSDSNEQFF.

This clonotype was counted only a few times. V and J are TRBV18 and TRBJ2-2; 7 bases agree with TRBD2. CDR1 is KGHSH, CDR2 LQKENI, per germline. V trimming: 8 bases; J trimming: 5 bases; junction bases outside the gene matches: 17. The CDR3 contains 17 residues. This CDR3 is CASRQGGQLDSTGELFF. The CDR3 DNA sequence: TGTGCCAGCCGCCAGGGAGGGCAGTTGGATTCAACCGGGGAGCTGTTTTTT.